This T cell receptor (beta chain) was recorded in a study of response to subunit inactivated influenza vaccine. MiXCR, run by TCRdb on the RT-PCR reads, gives a single entry per CDR3 protein. The sample contains about 500,000 distinct CDR3 sequences, 13% of which appear only once. The CDR3 has 15 residues. Germline V gene lookup returns CDR1 SGHRS and CDR2 YFSETQ. The V and J ends lost 3 bases and 3 bases, in that order; junction bases with no gene match: 8. The gene calls are TRBV5-1 and TRBJ2-7, with TRBD1 matching 8 bases. Source: PBMCs from blood, taken around seven weeks after vaccination. This clonotype was obtained from a man between 45 and 60 years old who received an inactivated influenza vaccine. The CDR3 sequence: CASSWGRDRSYEQYF. In nucleotides, the CDR3 is TGCGCCAGCAGCTGGGGACGGGACAGGAGCTACGAGCAGTACTTC.